This T cell receptor (beta chain) originates from a study of cytomegalovirus exposure and HLA in healthy donors. The germline gives CDR1 MDHEN, CDR2 SYDVKM. V was trimmed by 3 bases and J by 5 bases, leaving 5 bases between them. The length of the CDR3 is 11 residues. General study results and limits: In a later analysis, V- and J-gene trimming of beta chains associated with a DCLRE1C missense variant, replicated independently. A later analysis showed TCR association rates differing by HLA locus, peaking at DRB1 and lowest at HLA-C. Later findings reportedly placed an Asian-associated ancestry cluster below the approximately 670-donor mean for N-insertions. It was taken for granted in presence/absence analyses that sequencing depth across donors was roughly uniform.

The PCR ran on 60 Vbeta and 13 Jbeta primers. Measured with immunoSEQ multiplex PCR; TCRdb has only the in-frame clones, and not every one. This sample has roughly 92,000 clones, with approximately 7.7% found just once. With respect to this clone: The antigen is undetermined.

The receptor was derived from a man aged 45 to 65 in good health and CMV-seronegative. The chain combines TRBV28 with TRBJ2-7; D remains unclear. What was sequenced was PBMCs. The CDR3 loop is CASSFAHEQYF. The CDR3 DNA reads as TGTGCCAGCAGTTTCGCGCACGAGCAGTACTTC.